Listed here are 31 T cell receptor beta chains from one sample, sequenced in a study of T-cell memory formation after mild COVID-19. TCRdb called the 5' RACE reads again in MiXCR, with one record for every CDR3 protein. The sample lists around 390,000 distinct CDR3 sequences; 15% to 20% were seen once. Sequenced input: PBMCs or a T cell subset sorted from them (not recorded which). These receptor sequences come from a man between 18 and 29 years old who had mild COVID-19 (a few samples of this study predate the infection). Cell type and time point are not known.

The chain employs TRBV28 and TRBJ1-6; a possible D gene is TRBD1 (5 bases). CDR1 MDHEN and CDR2 SYDVKM come from the germline V gene. V was shortened by 6 bases and J by 13 bases, with 28 bases between the two germline ends. CDR3 length equals 17 residues. The CDR3 is CASRNGGGPLGESPLHF. CDR3 sequence (DNA): TGTGCCAGCAGAAACGGGGGGGGACCCCTCGGGGAATCCCCCCTCCACTTT.

This clonotype was seen only a few times. This sequence joins TRBV28 and TRBJ1-6; a weak D match, TRBD1 (6 bases). CDR1 is MDHEN, CDR2 SYDVKM, per germline. There are 13 residues in the CDR3. With 6 bases removed from V and 10 bases from J, the gap between germline ends came to 13 bases. The CDR3 nucleotides read TGTGCCAGCAGCCAACGGACAGAGTCACCCCTCCACTTT. As protein: CASSQRTESPLHF. Full variable domain (outside the CDR3, taken from reference TRBV28 and TRBJ1-6): DVKVTQSSRYLVKRTGEKVFLECVQDMDHENMFWYRQDPGLGLRLIYFSYDVKMKEKGDIPEGYSVSREKKERFSLILESASTNQTSMYLCASSQRTESPLHFGNGTRLTVT.

The rearrangement uses TRBV10-1 and TRBJ1-1; TRBD1 aligns across 7 bases. With V trimmed by 6 bases and J by 8 bases, 6 bases remained unmatched. The germline V gene has CDR1 WNHNN and CDR2 SYGVQD (reference sequence). This CDR3 is 12 amino acids long. The CDR3 spells CASSASGQEAFF. Here the CDR3 DNA reads TGCGCCAGCAGCGCCTCGGGACAGGAAGCTTTCTTT.

The gene calls are TRBV7-2 and TRBJ2-3, with a weak D call TRBD2 (7 bases). CDR3 size: 16 residues. Between the trimmed V and J ends, which lost 5 bases and 2 bases, there was a span of 17 bases. Germline CDR1 and CDR2: SGHTA and FQGNSA. The CDR3 here is CASSPWGGGATDTQYF. CDR3 DNA sequence: TGTGCCAGCAGCCCGTGGGGAGGGGGGGCCACAGATACGCAGTATTTT.

At least ten counts were recorded for this clonotype. V gene TRBV28 combines with J gene TRBJ1-4; 11 bases are a match to TRBD1. The CDR3 has 15 amino acids. Trimming cost V 6 bases and J 7 bases; bases outside gene matches: 7. Germline V CDR1 and CDR2: MDHEN, SYDVKM. As DNA, the CDR3 is TGTGCCAGCAGCCGCGGACAGGGGGCCGGTGAAAAACTGTTTTTT. It is translated as CASSRGQGAGEKLFF.

This clonotype came up a few times. J is TRBJ2-3 and V is TRBV7-3; 7 nucleotides agree with TRBD2. CDR1 SGHTA and CDR2 FQGTGA come from the germline V gene. V lost 4 bases to trimming and J lost 8 bases; unmatched junction nucleotides: 9. The CDR3 is 14 amino acids. DNA for the CDR3: TGTGCCAGCAGCTCGGGGACTACCGGGGGTACGCAGTATTTT. It encodes CASSSGTTGGTQYF.

The chain links TRBV7-2 to TRBJ2-3; D unresolved. Germline V gene sequence: CDR1 SGHTA, CDR2 FQGNSA. The V and J ends lost 8 bases and 5 bases respectively, with 11 bases between them. This CDR3 is built from 12 residues. The CDR3 is CASLGLGDTQYF. CDR3 DNA sequence: TGTGCCAGCTTGGGCCTGGGAGATACGCAGTATTTT.

The chain couples TRBV28 to TRBJ2-6, with D hard to call. The CDR3 loop spans 14 amino acids. Per the germline V gene, CDR1 is MDHEN and CDR2 is SYDVKM. Deletions cut 5 bases from V and 2 bases from J, with 7 bases between. CDR3 DNA: TGTGCCAGCAGTCCCCCCGCTGGGGCCAACGTCCTGACTTTC. Translating it yields CASSPPAGANVLTF. The entire variable domain, with the rest obtained from reference TRBV28 and TRBJ2-6, is as follows: DVKVTQSSRYLVKRTGEKVFLECVQDMDHENMFWYRQDPGLGLRLIYFSYDVKMKEKGDIPEGYSVSREKKERFSLILESASTNQTSMYLCASSPPAGANVLTFGAGSRLTVL.

This clonotype appeared a few times. V is TRBV5-1 and J is TRBJ1-6, with D possibly TRBD1 on 5 matching bases. V shed 0 bases and J shed 7 bases, with 8 bases lying between them. The CDR3 totals 14 residues. Germline V gives CDR1 SGHRS, CDR2 YFSETQ. The CDR3 DNA reads as TGCGCCAGCAGCTTGGACAGGACGAATTCACCCCTCCACTTT. It yields the protein CASSLDRTNSPLHF.

This clonotype was seen many times. The V call is TRBV24-1, the J call TRBJ1-2, with TRBD1 matching over 10 bases. J gave up 4 bases and V 9 bases, and 25 bases lay outside the gene matches. CDR1 KGHDR and CDR2 SFDVKD come from the germline V gene. The CDR3 contains 20 residues. CDR3 coding DNA: TGTGCCACCGGCCCCCGTCGCAACCTATGGGACAGGGGATCCCCCTATGGCTACACCTTC. This sequence encodes CATGPRRNLWDRGSPYGYTF.

This clonotype came up a few times. V usage is TRBV4-1 and J usage is TRBJ1-1; D is ambiguous. Trimming pared 1 base from V and 0 bases from J, leaving 9 bases between. Germline V lookup: CDR1 MGHRA, CDR2 YSYEKL. The CDR3 sequence is 15 residues long. CDR3 DNA sequence: TGCGCCAGCAGCCAAGTACAGCTTGTGAACACTGAAGCTTTCTTT. Protein: CASSQVQLVNTEAFF.

The V and J genes are TRBV28 and TRBJ1-2, with 8 bases identical to TRBD1. Germline values: CDR1 MDHEN, CDR2 SYDVKM. The CDR3 covers 13 residues. After removal of 4 bases from V and 4 bases from J, the junction contained 2 bases not matched to a gene. The CDR3 spells CASSSGQAYGYTF. The CDR3 nucleotides are TGTGCCAGCAGTTCGGGACAGGCCTATGGCTACACCTTC.

This sequence joins TRBV5-1 and TRBJ2-1; 8 nucleotides line up with TRBD2. This CDR3 spans 15 amino acids. V gave up 4 bases and J gave up 4 bases; unmatched junction bases: 7. Germline CDR1 SGHRS, CDR2 YFSETQ. The CDR3: CASSPDGGGYNEQFF. CDR3 coding DNA: TGCGCCAGCAGCCCGGACGGCGGGGGGTACAATGAGCAGTTCTTC. Full variable domain (missing parts from reference TRBV5-1 and TRBJ2-1): KAGVTQTPRYLIKTRGQQVTLSCSPISGHRSVSWYQQTPGQGLQFLFEYFSETQRNKGNFPGRFSGRQFSNSRSEMNVSTLELGDSALYLCASSPDGGGYNEQFFGPGTRLTVL.

This clonotype appeared many times. The chain carries TRBV12-3 or TRBV12-4 and TRBJ1-1; D unresolved. V was trimmed by 2 bases and J by 1 base, leaving 8 bases between them. This CDR3 has 14 residues. CDR3: CASSLSTANTEAFF. The CDR3 DNA reads TGTGCCAGCAGTTTATCGACGGCGAACACTGAAGCTTTCTTT.

The chain carries TRBV6-5 and TRBJ2-7; unclear D gene. The germline V gene encodes CDR1 MNHEY and CDR2 SVGAGI. This CDR3 has 14 amino acids. Trimming stripped 3 bases from V and 3 bases from J, with 12 bases between. The chain's CDR3 is CASSYWSLGYEQYF. In DNA, the CDR3 is TGTGCCAGCAGTTATTGGAGTTTAGGCTACGAGCAGTACTTC.

CDR3 protein: CARGGDVDQPQHF. CDR3 coding DNA: TGTGCCAGAGGGGGTGATGTCGATCAGCCCCAGCATTTT. The J gene is TRBJ1-5, the V gene TRBV6-2 or TRBV6-3; a possible D gene is TRBD1 (6 bases). The CDR3 covers 13 residues. Germline CDR1 MNHEY, CDR2 SVGEGT. V lost 9 bases and J lost 5, with 14 bases in between.

There are many counts of this clonotype. The V call is TRBV5-6, the J call TRBJ2-5; D ambiguous. This CDR3 spans 13 amino acids. In germline, CDR1 is SGHDT, CDR2 YYEEEE. The V end lost 1 base, the J end lost 0 bases, and 4 bases lay between the germline ends. The CDR3 spells CASSLFHQETQYF. In DNA form, the CDR3 reads TGTGCCAGCAGCTTGTTCCACCAAGAGACCCAGTACTTC.

J is TRBJ1-2 and V is TRBV2; D perhaps matches TRBD1 (6 bases). This CDR3 contains 12 residues. The V gene lost 6 bases and the J gene lost 7 bases, with 12 bases spanning the gap. Germline values: CDR1 SNHLY, CDR2 FYNNEI. The CDR3 region is CASRRQVSGYTF. For the CDR3, the DNA is TGTGCCAGCAGAAGACAGGTATCTGGCTACACCTTC.

The chain carries TRBV6-2 or TRBV6-3 and TRBJ1-6; possible D gene TRBD1, 6 bases. Trimming removed 6 bases at V and 8 bases at J, with 17 bases between. This CDR3 has 15 amino acids. Germline values: CDR1 MNHEY, CDR2 SVGEGT. The CDR3 DNA reads TGTGCCAGCAGCCTGATAGGGGGGAACGATTCACCCCTCCACTTT. It yields the protein CASSLIGGNDSPLHF.

The V call is TRBV6-2 or TRBV6-3, the J call TRBJ1-5; 7 positions match TRBD1. The CDR3 consists of 17 residues. The germline V gene has CDR1 MNHEY and CDR2 SVGEGT. The ends lost 4 bases at V and 0 bases at J; junction bases unmatched: 9. The CDR3 DNA sequence: TGTGCCAGCAGTTCCGGGACAGCCGAATTTAGCAATCAGCCCCAGCATTTT. Residues: CASSSGTAEFSNQPQHF.

This rearrangement joins TRBV7-9 to TRBJ2-7; tentatively, D is TRBD1 (6 bases). The CDR3 is 15 residues long. V lost 4 bases and J 0 bases, leaving 13 bases between the germline ends. The germline V gene has CDR1 SEHNR and CDR2 FQNEAQ (reference sequence). The CDR3 nucleotides are TGTGCCAGCAGCTCGACAGGACGGAGCTCCTACGAGCAGTACTTC. Translating it yields CASSSTGRSSYEQYF.

This clonotype appeared a few times. This chain uses TRBV7-9 with TRBJ2-7; D possibly matches TRBD1 or TRBD2 (5 bases each). Looked up from germline, CDR1 is SEHNR and CDR2 is FQNEAQ (reference sequence). CDR3 size: 17 residues. V lost 1 base to trimming and J lost 2 bases, with 18 bases between them. The CDR3 sequence is CASSLVTLGEGPYEQYF. The CDR3 nucleotides read TGTGCCAGCAGCTTAGTAACATTGGGAGAGGGGCCCTACGAGCAGTACTTC. The variable domain in full, completed from reference TRBV7-9 and TRBJ2-7, reads DTGVSQNPRHKITKRGQNVTFRCDPISEHNRLYWYRQTLGQGPEFLTYFQNEAQLEKSRLLSDRFSAERPKGSFSTLEIQRTEQGDSAMYLCASSLVTLGEGPYEQYFGPGTRLTVT.

The sample holds many counts of this clonotype. The rearrangement uses TRBV6-2 or TRBV6-3 and TRBJ2-1; D might be TRBD1 (5 bases). Germline lookup yields CDR1 MNHEY and CDR2 SVGEGT. The CDR3 contains 13 residues. Trimming stripped 2 bases from V and 5 bases from J, with 7 bases between. The CDR3 sequence is CASSYGAHNEQFF. The CDR3 DNA reads TGTGCCAGCAGTTACGGGGCTCACAATGAGCAGTTCTTC.

This clonotype appeared a few times. The chain employs TRBV7-6 and TRBJ2-3; TRBD2 aligns across 12 bases. The CDR3 covers 21 residues. Germline values: CDR1 SGHVS, CDR2 FNYEAQ. V lost 3 bases, J lost 0 bases, and 16 bases stayed unmatched. This CDR3 is CASSFSSSGGAGTPSTDTQYF. The CDR3 bases are TGTGCCAGCAGCTTCTCATCTAGCGGGGGGGCGGGAACCCCTAGCACAGATACGCAGTATTTT.

This clonotype came up a few times. The rearrangement uses TRBV29-1 and TRBJ2-5, with unresolved D. Germline V gene lookup returns CDR1 SQVTM and CDR2 ANQGSEA. The CDR3 totals 10 residues. CDR3 in DNA: TGCACGGTCGTCGGAGAGACCCAGTACTTC. It encodes CTVVGETQYF. The full variable domain, in which reference TRBV29-1 and TRBJ2-5 provide the parts outside the CDR3, is SAVISQKPSRDICQRGTSLTIQCQVDSQVTMMFWYRQQPGQSLTLIATANQGSEATYESGFVIDKFPISRPNLTFSTLTVSNMSPEDSSIYLCTVVGETQYFGPGTRLLVL.

The CDR3 sequence: CASSPRGGRGYTF. The CDR3 region has the DNA TGTGCCAGCAGCCCAAGAGGGGGCCGAGGCTACACCTTC. The chain links TRBV7-9 to TRBJ1-2; TRBD1 aligns across 7 bases. The V and J ends lost 5 bases and 8 bases, in that order; junction bases with no gene match: 8. Germline-derived CDR1 and CDR2 are SEHNR and FQNEAQ (reference sequence). The CDR3 is made up of 13 amino acids.

This clonotype was seen more than once but under ten times. The rearrangement links TRBV20-1 to TRBJ2-3; either TRBD1 or TRBD2 may supply D (5 bases each). This CDR3 contains 14 residues. Germline V gives CDR1 DFQATT, CDR2 SNEGSKA (reference sequence). Deletions cut 6 bases from V and 0 bases from J, with 13 bases between. CDR3 region: CSARRDPSTDTQYF. CDR3 nucleotides: TGCAGTGCCCGCCGGGACCCAAGCACAGATACGCAGTATTTT.

This clonotype showed up just once. The chain employs TRBV6-5 and TRBJ1-1; maybe TRBD1 (6 bases). V lost 5 bases, J lost 1 base, and 14 bases lay in between. This CDR3 has 15 amino acids. Looked up from germline, CDR1 is MNHEY and CDR2 is SVGAGI. CDR3 nucleotides: TGTGCCAGCAGTGACCCGGGACAATCGAACACTGAAGCTTTCTTT. Amino acid sequence: CASSDPGQSNTEAFF.

V and J are TRBV5-1 and TRBJ1-1, with D hard to call. The CDR3 runs to 12 residues. Germline V gene sequence: CDR1 SGHRS, CDR2 YFSETQ. V was cut by 7 bases and J by 1 base, with 8 bases left in between. CDR3 residues: CASARENTEAFF. CDR3 coding DNA: TGCGCCAGCGCAAGGGAGAACACTGAAGCTTTCTTT.

The chain links TRBV7-2 to TRBJ2-3; no reliable D call. From germline, CDR1 is SGHTA and CDR2 FQGNSA. There are 12 residues in the CDR3. Between the trimmed V and J ends, which lost 7 bases and 6 bases, there was a span of 11 bases. CDR3 nucleotide sequence: TGTGCCAGCACCCCTCCCGGGGATACGCAGTATTTT. It yields the protein CASTPPGDTQYF.

The chain is built from TRBV5-1 and TRBJ2-6; 11 nucleotides match TRBD1. CDR1 SGHRS and CDR2 YFSETQ come from the germline V gene. V gave up 4 bases and J gave up 4 bases; unmatched junction bases: 4. The CDR3 runs to 16 residues. CDR3 loop: CASSMGQGDGANVLTF. The CDR3 bases are TGCGCCAGCAGCATGGGACAGGGGGACGGGGCCAACGTCCTGACTTTC.